The 13 T cell receptor beta chains in this list originate from one sample, sequenced in a study of shared clonotypes between healthy human individuals (dated by TCRdb to the early 2020s). Libraries were made using the immunoSEQ multiplex PCR assay. Here the immuneACCESS table is served through TCRdb, limited to in-frame sequences with V and J called. Missing clones are a known gap in these copies; in checked studies unresolved V genes cover under half, and the rest lacks a known reason. The sample data list a few million clones, and 85% to 95% of these were observed just once. The top ten hold 0.39% of the sample. The sequencing input was naive CD4+ T cells from PBMCs. Explained via the paper, the cell subset or site label denotes: CD45RA+ positively selected. The receptors were sampled from a man aged 18 to 35 in good health. Some clones in this sample may be carry-over from other donors' samples.

As DNA, the CDR3 is TGTGCCAGCAGTGGAAGGGGGGGACAAACTGCGAACACTGAAGCTTTCTTT. It translates to CASSGRGGQTANTEAFF. The V and J genes are TRBV6-1 and TRBJ1-1; D might be TRBD1 (6 bases). V lost 4 bases to trimming and J lost 1 base, with 19 bases between them. Germline V CDR1 and CDR2: MNHNS, SASEGT. This CDR3 contains 17 residues.

The chain employs TRBV23-1 and TRBJ2-7; D not resolved. TRBV23-1 is placed among ORFs of uncertain function. CDR3 length equals 11 residues. The V gene lost 4 bases and the J gene lost 7 bases, with 8 bases spanning the gap. CDR3 in amino acids: CASSRLGEQYF. The CDR3 DNA is TGCGCCAGCAGTCGACTGGGGGAGCAGTACTTC.

This clone appeared once. This chain links TRBV6-1 with TRBJ2-7; 8 bases are a match to TRBD1. The junction had 6 bases not matched to a gene; V was cut back by 6 bases and J by 5 bases. The CDR3 runs to 13 residues. Germline V CDR1 and CDR2: MNHNS, SASEGT. CDR3 bases: TGTGCCAGCAGGGGACAGGTCCGTGACGAGCAGTACTTC. Protein: CASRGQVRDEQYF.

The V and J genes are TRBV4-1 and TRBJ2-3, with a tentative D call TRBD2 (5 bases). This CDR3 spans 16 amino acids. CDR1 and CDR2 from the germline V gene are MGHRA and YSYEKL. The ends were cut back, 1 base at V and 0 bases at J, with 11 bases in the middle. The CDR3 spells CASSQGRELSTDTQYF. DNA for the CDR3: TGCGCCAGCAGCCAAGGAAGGGAGTTAAGCACAGATACGCAGTATTTT.

The chain has TRBV28 and TRBJ1-5; D remains unclear. V lost 6 bases and J lost 0, with 12 bases in between. CDR3 size: 15 residues. The V gene's germline CDR1 is MDHEN and CDR2 SYDVKM. DNA of the CDR3: TGTGCCAGCAGCTCGACCGAGTATAGCAATCAGCCCCAGCATTTT. Translating it yields CASSSTEYSNQPQHF.

This chain connects TRBV7-2 to TRBJ2-5; TRBD2 is a possible D gene (6 bases). CDR3 size: 14 residues. Between the trimmed V and J ends, which lost 4 bases and 3 bases, there was a span of 12 bases. Germline V lookup: CDR1 SGHTA, CDR2 FQGNSA. The CDR3, as DNA: TGTGCCAGCAGCTCCTGGCTAGCGAAAGAGACCCAGTACTTC. It is translated as CASSSWLAKETQYF.

CDR3 sequence (DNA): TGTGCCAGTAGTATGGGGACAGGGAATCGGAACGAGCAGTACTTC. It translates to CASSMGTGNRNEQYF. The chain is built from TRBV19 and TRBJ2-7; 9 nucleotides align to TRBD1. V gave up 3 bases and J gave up 5 bases; unmatched junction bases: 8. The CDR3 runs to 15 residues. Germline CDR1 is LNHDA and CDR2 is SQIVND (reference sequence).

The V call is TRBV5-1, the J call TRBJ2-5, with a possible D match to TRBD2 (5 bases). With 4 bases removed from V and 4 bases from J, the gap between germline ends came to 20 bases. The length of the CDR3 is 16 residues. CDR1 SGHRS and CDR2 YFSETQ come from the germline V gene. This chain's CDR3 is CASSAPPGVKGETQYF. CDR3 bases: TGCGCCAGCAGCGCCCCCCCCGGGGTCAAAGGAGAGACCCAGTACTTC.

The table lists this clone with a count of one. The chain carries TRBV5-1 and TRBJ2-7; the D gene is possibly TRBD2 (7 bases). Germline V CDR1 and CDR2: SGHRS, YFSETQ. CDR3 length equals 13 residues. V was clipped by 4 bases and J by 1 base, with 9 bases between them. This chain's CDR3 is CASSRGASYEQYF. The CDR3 DNA reads TGCGCCAGCAGCCGGGGGGCTTCCTACGAGCAGTACTTC.

The rearrangement uses TRBV2 and TRBJ2-6; D uncertain. Germline V gives CDR1 SNHLY, CDR2 FYNNEI. The germline V and J ends were trimmed by 4 bases and 0 bases, with 10 bases remaining between them. The CDR3 spans 16 residues. The CDR3 protein is CASSVGRLSGANVLTF. The CDR3 bases are TGTGCCAGCAGTGTTGGGCGTCTCTCTGGGGCCAACGTCCTGACTTTC.

The table lists this clone with a count of one. V gene TRBV11-2 combines with J gene TRBJ1-4; D is undetermined. Per germline, CDR1 SGHAT and CDR2 FQNNGV. There are 15 residues in the CDR3. Trimming took 1 base from V and 6 from J, leaving 12 bases between them. The CDR3 reads CASSLGRRRDEKLFF. The CDR3, as DNA: TGTGCCAGCAGCTTAGGTAGGCGGCGTGATGAAAAACTGTTTTTT.

The chain recombines TRBV30 with TRBJ2-6; D gene uncertain. The CDR3 totals 15 residues. The germline CDR1 and CDR2 sequences are GTSNPN and SVGIG (reference sequence). Between the trimmed V and J ends, which lost 1 base and 4 bases, there was a span of 11 bases. The CDR3 bases are TGTGCCTGGAGTGATACCCGTCTGGGGGCCAACGTCCTGACTTTC. It translates to CAWSDTRLGANVLTF.

The chain links TRBV6-5 to TRBJ2-7, with TRBD1 matching 8 bases. The CDR3 sequence is 15 residues long. The germline CDR1 and CDR2 sequences are MNHEY and SVGAGI. With 2 bases clipped from V and 3 bases from J, the junction kept 6 bases outside the gene matches. The CDR3, as DNA: TGTGCCAGCAGTTACGGACAGGGAATAAACTACGAGCAGTACTTC. Translation gives CASSYGQGINYEQYF.